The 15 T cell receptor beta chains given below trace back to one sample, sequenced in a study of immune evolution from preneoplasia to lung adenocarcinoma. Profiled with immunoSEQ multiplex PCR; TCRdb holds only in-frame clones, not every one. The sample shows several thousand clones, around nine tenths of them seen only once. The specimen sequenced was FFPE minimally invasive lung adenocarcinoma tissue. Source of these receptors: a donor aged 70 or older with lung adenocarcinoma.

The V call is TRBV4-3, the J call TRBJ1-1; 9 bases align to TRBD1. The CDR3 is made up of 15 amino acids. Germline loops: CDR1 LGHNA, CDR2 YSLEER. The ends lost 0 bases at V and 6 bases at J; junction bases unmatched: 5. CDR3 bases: TGCGCCAGCAGCCAAGAAGTACAGGGGGCCGCTGAAGCTTTCTTT. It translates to CASSQEVQGAAEAFF.

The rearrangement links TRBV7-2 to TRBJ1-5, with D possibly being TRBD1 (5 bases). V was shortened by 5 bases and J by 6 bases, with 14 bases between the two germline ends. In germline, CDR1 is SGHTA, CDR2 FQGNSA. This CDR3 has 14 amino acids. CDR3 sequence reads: CASSQTLGTQPQHF. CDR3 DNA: TGTGCCAGCAGCCAAACCTTGGGGACTCAGCCCCAGCATTTT.

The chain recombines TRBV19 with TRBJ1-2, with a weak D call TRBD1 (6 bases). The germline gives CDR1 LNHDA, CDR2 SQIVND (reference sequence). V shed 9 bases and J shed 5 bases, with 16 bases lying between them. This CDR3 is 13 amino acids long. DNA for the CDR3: TGTGCCAGCAGACCGGGGGCTCGGTATGGCTACACCTTC. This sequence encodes CASRPGARYGYTF.

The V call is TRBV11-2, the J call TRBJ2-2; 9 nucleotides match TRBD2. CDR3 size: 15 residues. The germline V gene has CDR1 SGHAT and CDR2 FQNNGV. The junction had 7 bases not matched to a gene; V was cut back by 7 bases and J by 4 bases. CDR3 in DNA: TGTGCCAGCAAAACAGCGGGAGGCTTCACCGGGGAGCTGTTTTTT. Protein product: CASKTAGGFTGELFF.

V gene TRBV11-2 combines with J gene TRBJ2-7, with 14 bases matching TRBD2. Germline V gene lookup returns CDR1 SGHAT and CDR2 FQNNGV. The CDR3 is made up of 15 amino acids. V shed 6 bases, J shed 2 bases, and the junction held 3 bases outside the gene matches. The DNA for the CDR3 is TGTGCCAGCAGACCGACTAGCGGGAGGGCCTACGAGCAGTACTTC. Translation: CASRPTSGRAYEQYF.

The DNA for the CDR3 is TGCGCCAGCAGCCCGTGGAGAGCCGCACGCGAAGCTTTCTTT. It encodes CASSPWRAAREAFF. The chain recombines TRBV4-3 with TRBJ1-1; D unresolved. CDR3 length: 14 residues. Germline V lookup: CDR1 LGHNA, CDR2 YSLEER. The V and J ends lost 4 bases and 8 bases respectively, with 17 bases between them.

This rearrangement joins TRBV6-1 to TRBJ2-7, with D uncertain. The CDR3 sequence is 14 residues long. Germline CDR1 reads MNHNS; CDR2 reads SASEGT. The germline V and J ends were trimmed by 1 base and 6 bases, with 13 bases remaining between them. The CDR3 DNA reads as TGTGCCAGCAGTGAAGTTTCTCGTTTTGGCGAGCAGTACTTC. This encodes CASSEVSRFGEQYF.

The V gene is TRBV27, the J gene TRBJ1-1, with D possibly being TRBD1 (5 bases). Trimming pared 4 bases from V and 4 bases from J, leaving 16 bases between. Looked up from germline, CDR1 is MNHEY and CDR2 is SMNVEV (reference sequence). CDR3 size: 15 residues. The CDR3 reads CASSSIFGGVTEAFF. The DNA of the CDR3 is TGTGCCAGCAGTTCCATCTTCGGGGGTGTCACTGAAGCTTTCTTT.

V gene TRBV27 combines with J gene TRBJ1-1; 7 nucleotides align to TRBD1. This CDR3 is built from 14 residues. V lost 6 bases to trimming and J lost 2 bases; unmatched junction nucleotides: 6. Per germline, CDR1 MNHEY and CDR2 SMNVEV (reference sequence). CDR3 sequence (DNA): TGTGCCAGCAGACTGGACAGGCTCAACACTGAAGCTTTCTTT. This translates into CASRLDRLNTEAFF.

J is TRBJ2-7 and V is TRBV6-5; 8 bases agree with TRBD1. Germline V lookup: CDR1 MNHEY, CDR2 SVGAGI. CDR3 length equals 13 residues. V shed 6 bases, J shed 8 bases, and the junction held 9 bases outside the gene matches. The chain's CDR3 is CASRWDRIFKQYF. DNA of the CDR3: TGTGCCAGCAGGTGGGACAGGATCTTCAAGCAGTACTTC.

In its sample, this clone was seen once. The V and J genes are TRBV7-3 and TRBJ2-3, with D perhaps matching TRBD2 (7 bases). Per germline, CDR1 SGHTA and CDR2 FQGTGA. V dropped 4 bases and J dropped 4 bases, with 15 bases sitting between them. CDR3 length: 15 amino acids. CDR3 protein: CASSSGGGGADTQYF. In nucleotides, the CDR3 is TGTGCCAGCAGCTCCGGGGGCGGGGGAGCAGATACGCAGTATTTT.

CDR3 in amino acids: CASSPEFGLGTGGFEQYF. CDR3 coding DNA: TGTGCCAGCTCACCCGAATTCGGGCTTGGGACAGGGGGTTTCGAGCAGTACTTC. This chain joins TRBV18 and TRBJ2-7, with 11 bases identical to TRBD1. The V gene's germline CDR1 is KGHSH and CDR2 LQKENI. With V trimmed by 3 bases and J by 6 bases, 16 bases remained unmatched. The CDR3 loop spans 18 amino acids.

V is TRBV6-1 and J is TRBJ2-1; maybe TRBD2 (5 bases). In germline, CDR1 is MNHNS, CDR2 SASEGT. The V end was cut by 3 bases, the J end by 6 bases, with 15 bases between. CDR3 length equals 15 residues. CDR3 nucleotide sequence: TGTGCCAGCAGTGAGAGAGGGCTTACAACCAATGAGCAGTTCTTC. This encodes CASSERGLTTNEQFF.

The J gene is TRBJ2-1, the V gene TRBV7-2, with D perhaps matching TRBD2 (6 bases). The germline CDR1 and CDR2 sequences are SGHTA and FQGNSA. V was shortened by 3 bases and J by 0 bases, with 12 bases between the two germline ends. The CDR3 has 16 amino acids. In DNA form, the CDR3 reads TGTGCCAGCAGCTTTAGCGGAGCGAGCTCCTACAATGAGCAGTTCTTC. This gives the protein CASSFSGASSYNEQFF.

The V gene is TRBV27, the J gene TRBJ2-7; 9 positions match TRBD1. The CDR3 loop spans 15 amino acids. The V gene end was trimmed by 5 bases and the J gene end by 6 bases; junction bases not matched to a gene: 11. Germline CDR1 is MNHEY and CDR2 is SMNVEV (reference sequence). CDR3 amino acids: CASSPRTGVIVEQYF. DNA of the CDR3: TGTGCCAGCAGTCCAAGGACAGGGGTTATCGTCGAGCAGTACTTC.